The source of this T cell receptor beta chain is a study of cytomegalovirus exposure and HLA in healthy donors. V gave up 2 bases and J gave up 5 bases; unmatched junction bases: 7. The CDR3 sequence is 15 residues long. CDR1 and CDR2 (germline): MNHNS, SASEGT. Both 60 Vbeta primers and 13 Jbeta primers went into the PCR. The protocol was immunoSEQ multiplex PCR, while the TCRdb copy is restricted to in-frame clones and leaves out a portion. In the table there are 55,000 or so clones, 70% to 85% of which are singletons. This TCR was recovered from a man aged 45-65 years in good health and CMV-seronegative. Material: PBMCs. J is TRBJ1-2 and V is TRBV6-1, with 8 bases matching TRBD1. CDR3 nucleotides: TGTGCCAGCAGTGAAACTCCCCGGACAGGGTATGGCTACACCTTC. It specifies CASSETPRTGYGYTF.